The 23 T cell receptor beta chains listed next were all sequenced from one sample in a study of CD4 and CD8 cells across lung adenocarcinoma regions. Via MiXCR, TCRdb re-called the PCR reads, giving one row per CDR3 protein. In the table there are 3,000 to 4,500 distinct CDR3 sequences, roughly 50% of which are singletons. Material for sequencing was CD4+ T cells from the margin of a lung tumor. The receptors originated from a female donor with lung adenocarcinoma. The CD4 and CD8 labels of this study may be unreliable.

The V and J genes are TRBV4-1 and TRBJ2-2; possible D gene TRBD2, 5 bases. The V gene's germline CDR1 is MGHRA and CDR2 YSYEKL. V was clipped by 2 bases and J by 4 bases, with 11 bases between them. The CDR3 length is 15 residues. The CDR3: CASSQPGRGTGELFF. The CDR3 DNA reads TGCGCCAGCAGCCAACCTGGACGGGGCACCGGGGAGCTGTTTTTT.

This clonotype was counted once. V is TRBV6-1 and J is TRBJ2-3; D may be TRBD2 (6 bases). The V gene lost 4 bases and the J gene lost 0 bases, with 11 bases spanning the gap. CDR1 is MNHNS, CDR2 SASEGT, per germline. This CDR3 is 15 amino acids long. The DNA for the CDR3 is TGTGCCAGCAGTGTGACTAGGGGAAGCACAGATACGCAGTATTTT. It translates to CASSVTRGSTDTQYF.

The CDR3 bases are TGTGCCATCAGTGGCGGAGAGGGCGGGAGTGGGTACGAGCAGTACTTC. Translated, it gives CAISGGEGGSGYEQYF. This chain connects TRBV10-3 to TRBJ2-7; TRBD2 aligns across 7 bases. This CDR3 contains 16 residues. Trimming removed 4 bases from V and 4 bases from J; junction bases left unmatched: 13. CDR1 and CDR2 (germline): ENHRY, SYGVKD.

The chain couples TRBV7-9 to TRBJ2-3; no reliable D call. V was clipped by 4 bases and J by 1 base, with 9 bases between them. CDR3 length equals 14 residues. Germline-derived CDR1 and CDR2 are SEHNR and FQNEAQ (reference sequence). CDR3 protein: CASSSRKGTDTQYF. In DNA form, the CDR3 reads TGTGCCAGCAGCTCCAGGAAAGGCACAGATACGCAGTATTTT.

This clonotype is classed as medium-sized. The chain has TRBV6-1 and TRBJ1-5; D is perhaps TRBD1 (5 bases). The CDR3 totals 15 residues. V was shortened by 1 base and J by 4 bases, with 11 bases between the two germline ends. Germline V lookup: CDR1 MNHNS, CDR2 SASEGT. CDR3: CASSEVTVFNQPQHF. CDR3 bases: TGTGCCAGCAGTGAAGTGACAGTTTTTAATCAGCCCCAGCATTTT.

The chain has TRBV6-1 and TRBJ2-5; D ambiguous. CDR3 length: 15 residues. Trimming pared 4 bases from V and 11 bases from J, leaving 23 bases between. Germline V CDR1 and CDR2: MNHNS, SASEGT. DNA of the CDR3: TGTGCCAGCAGTGGACTGGTCGGTGACCAAGATACGCAGTACTTC. It yields the protein CASSGLVGDQDTQYF.

With regard to this clonotype: At one end, the junction sequence differs from germline, possibly due to a read error. For the CDR3, the DNA is TGTGCCGGGAGTGGGGAGGGAGGCCCAGATACGCAGTACTTT. Residues: CAGSGEGGPDTQYF. The chain recombines TRBV24-1 with TRBJ2-3, with 7 bases matching TRBD2. The CDR3 runs to 14 residues. The V gene's germline CDR1 is KGHDR and CDR2 SFDVKD.

This clonotype was observed a single time. The V and J genes are TRBV4-1 and TRBJ1-5; D is unclear. The CDR3 spans 13 residues. The germline V gene has CDR1 MGHRA and CDR2 YSYEKL. The ends were cut back, 2 bases at V and 7 bases at J, with 9 bases in the middle. As DNA, the CDR3 is TGCGCCAGCAGCCAACCGGACGTCCAGCCCCAGCATTTT. Translation: CASSQPDVQPQHF.

The chain carries TRBV27 and TRBJ2-5; the match to TRBD2 covers 8 bases. Germline V gene lookup returns CDR1 MNHEY and CDR2 SMNVEV (reference sequence). CDR3 length: 13 residues. V shed 6 bases and J 6 bases; nucleotides not matched to a gene: 6. The CDR3 protein is CASSLSGKKTQYF. The DNA of the CDR3 is TGTGCCAGCAGCCTTAGCGGGAAAAAGACCCAGTACTTC.

The J gene is TRBJ2-3, the V gene TRBV27; D unclear. This CDR3 has 13 amino acids. Trimming took 5 bases from V and 3 from J, leaving 9 bases between them. CDR1 is MNHEY, CDR2 SMNVEV, per germline (reference sequence). CDR3 region: CASSPTRTDTQYF. The CDR3 DNA reads TGTGCCAGCAGTCCGACCAGGACAGATACGCAGTATTTT.

The chain is built from TRBV6-1 and TRBJ2-3; D remains ambiguous. The J call could be wrong; TRBJ2-7 is a better fit for the DNA end. The germline CDR1 and CDR2 sequences are MNHNS and SASEGT. The CDR3 contains 14 residues. CDR3 coding DNA: TGTGCGGGGTTCATGAGCCGTGCCCCAGAGACGCAGTACTTC. Translated, it gives CAGFMSRAPETQYF.

In this sample, this clonotype turned up once. The chain couples TRBV6-5 to TRBJ2-4; 8 nucleotides align to TRBD1. CDR3 size: 14 residues. Unmatched junction bases numbered 2, after V lost 2 bases and J lost 5 bases. Looked up from germline, CDR1 is MNHEY and CDR2 is SVGAGI. This chain's CDR3 is CASSYNRGENIQYF. The CDR3 DNA is TGTGCCAGCAGTTACAACAGGGGGGAAAACATTCAGTACTTC.

The chain has TRBV6-1 and TRBJ2-3, with TRBD2 matching 7 bases. The CDR3 loop spans 14 amino acids. Germline-derived CDR1 and CDR2 are MNHNS and SASEGT. This CDR3 reads CAGRGGSETDTQYF. The CDR3 region has the DNA TGTGCGGGGCGGGGAGGGAGTGAGACAGATACGCAGTATTTT.

The chain carries TRBV10-2 and TRBJ2-4, with unresolved D. The germline CDR1 and CDR2 sequences are WSHSY and SAAADI. CDR3 length equals 13 residues. The V gene lost 4 bases and the J gene lost 13 bases, with 17 bases spanning the gap. CDR3 DNA sequence: TGCGCCAGCAGTGTCCTCGCTCAAGACACCCAGTACTTC. Its protein product is CASSVLAQDTQYF.

The count of this clonotype is one. The chain couples TRBV6-5 to TRBJ2-1; D may be TRBD1 (6 bases). The J call may not be correct, given that the DNA end is closer to TRBJ2-5. This CDR3 region has 16 residues. Looked up from germline, CDR1 is MNHEY and CDR2 is SVGAGI. Here the CDR3 reads CASSYSGSSGEETQYF. CDR3 nucleotides: TGTGCCAGCAGTTACTCGGGGTCCTCAGGGGAAGAGACCCAGTACTTC.

On this clonotype itself: Compared with germline, one end of the junction differs, possibly owing to a read error. The chain recombines TRBV20-1 with TRBJ2-3; 12 nucleotides match TRBD2. The CDR3 loop spans 15 amino acids. Germline V gene lookup returns CDR1 DFQATT and CDR2 SNEGSKA (reference sequence). The CDR3 nucleotides read TGCAGCGTGGCTAGCGGGAGGGCCGACTCCGATACCCAGTATTTT. Amino acid sequence: CSVASGRADSDTQYF.

The chain carries TRBV3-1 and TRBJ2-1; 7 nucleotides agree with TRBD1. There are 17 residues in the CDR3. CDR1 is LGHDT, CDR2 YNNKEL, per germline (reference sequence). Trimming removed 1 base from V and 7 bases from J; junction bases left unmatched: 13. CDR3 sequence reads: CASSQGNDRVVRNEQFF. The CDR3 DNA reads TGTGCCAGCAGCCAAGGTAACGACAGGGTGGTCAGGAATGAGCAGTTCTTC.

CDR3 residues: CASSLVEAKNIQYF. The CDR3 DNA sequence: TGTGCCAGCAGCTTAGTGGAGGCCAAAAACATTCAGTACTTC. The chain couples TRBV7-2 to TRBJ2-4; unclear D gene. Per the germline V gene, CDR1 is SGHTA and CDR2 is FQGNSA. Trimming pared 1 base from V and 1 base from J, leaving 5 bases between. This CDR3 is 14 amino acids long.

Written as DNA, the CDR3 is TGTGCCAGCAGTGAAAGGACAGGGGGTCAAGCTTTCTTT. Translation gives CASSERTGGQAFF. The chain links TRBV6-1 to TRBJ1-1; 10 nucleotides match TRBD1. Trimming cost V 2 bases and J 9 bases; bases outside gene matches: 3. The CDR3 sequence is 13 residues long. From germline, CDR1 is MNHNS and CDR2 SASEGT.

This chain joins TRBV10-1 and TRBJ2-5; D is perhaps TRBD1 or TRBD2 (5 bases each). Near its end, the DNA agrees better with TRBJ2-7, so the J call may be wrong. Germline CDR1 and CDR2: WNHNN and SYGVQD (reference sequence). The CDR3 totals 14 residues. CDR3 in amino acids: CASSPRDRPYEQYF. The CDR3 bases are TGCGCCAGCAGTCCCCGGGACCGACCCTACGAGCAGTACTTC.

This chain links TRBV6-1 with TRBJ2-1; 13 bases align to TRBD2. Germline CDR1 MNHNS, CDR2 SASEGT. V was clipped by 3 bases and J by 5 bases; unmatched bases: 16. CDR3 length: 20 residues. DNA of the CDR3: TGTGCCAGCAGTGAGCAAAGACTAGCGGGAGGTTTTTATAGAAACAATGAGCAGTTCTTC. This codes for CASSEQRLAGGFYRNNEQFF.

V and J are TRBV7-2 and TRBJ2-1, with 8 bases lining up with TRBD2. The better agreement between TRBJ2-7 and the DNA end casts doubt on the J call. From germline, CDR1 is SGHTA and CDR2 FQGNSA. The CDR3 contains 13 residues. CDR3 coding DNA: TGTGCCAGCAGAATAGCGGGAAACTACGAGCAGTACTTC. It codes for CASRIAGNYEQYF.

The CDR3 is CASSEGAGGSYNEQFF. Written as DNA, the CDR3 is TGTGCCAGCAGTGAAGGGGCGGGAGGCTCCTACAATGAGCAGTTCTTC. This sequence joins TRBV6-1 and TRBJ2-1, with 8 bases lining up with TRBD2. This CDR3 comprises 16 residues. The V segment lost 1 base and the J segment 0 bases; nucleotides outside the gene matches: 2. The germline V gene has CDR1 MNHNS and CDR2 SASEGT.